The T cell receptor (beta chain) under discussion was sequenced for a study of T cell responses to AZD1222 COVID-19 vaccine. For the study at large: Second doses that came at about 4 or about 12 weeks were put together. Overall study results and limits: CD4 TCRs associated with vaccination spanned spike, dominating at 160-218 and 743-854. Baseline testing showed seropositivity in only six AZD1222 recipients. Reportedly, nearly half the spike-specific TCRs target unmutated variant regions.

V was pared by 7 bases and J by 6 bases, with 10 bases between. CDR3 length: 12 amino acids. Clones were sequenced by immunoSEQ multiplex PCR, and TCRdb holds only the in-frame ones, with some missing. Here the sample spans under 170,000 clones, 90% to 95% being singletons. Regarding this clone: Its antigen is still unknown.

The source was peripheral blood, collected on day 0 of AZD1222 vaccination. This TCR came from an adult in good health. V is TRBV12-3 or TRBV12-4 and J is TRBJ1-5; possible D gene TRBD1, 6 bases. The DNA for the CDR3 is TGTGCCAGCACTAAGACAGGTCAGCCCCAGCATTTT. Residues: CASTKTGQPQHF.